The 17 T cell receptor beta chains below all came from one sample that was sequenced in a study of TET2 disruption in CD19-targeted CAR T cells. Treatment noted: autologous CTL019 cells: CD19 CAR with 4-1BB and CD3 zeta domains. Their recognized antigens are unknown. TCRdb keeps only in-frame clones here, not all; method: immunoSEQ multiplex PCR. The sample includes roughly 26,000 clones. Specimen: CD8- CAR+ T cells sorted from cultured blood T cells, collected for CD19 CAR T cell therapy. The subset here: CD8-negative CAR-positive T cells from the infusion product. These receptors were obtained from a man aged 65 to 85 with chronic lymphocytic leukemia.

On this clone: The sequence runs out 3 residues before the end of the CDR3; the remainder is reconstructed from the germline J gene. The chain combines TRBV3-1 (or the pseudogene TRBV3-2) with TRBJ2-2; 8 nucleotides match TRBD2. The CDR3 sequence is 18 residues long. J lost 0 bases, V lost 0 bases, and 6 bases had no gene match. Germline-derived CDR1 and CDR2 are LGHDT and YNNKEL (reference sequence). The CDR3 loop is CASSQEIGGGPNTGELFF. Partial CDR3 DNA: TGTGCCAGCAGCCAAGAGATTGGCGGGGGGCCGAACACCGGGGAG.

A word on this clone: The read ends 3 residues before the CDR3 terminus; that terminus is restored from the germline J gene. The rearrangement joins TRBV16 to TRBJ1-5; a possible D gene is TRBD1 (5 bases). The CDR3 totals 15 residues. Deletions cut 0 bases from V and 6 bases from J, with 12 bases between. The germline V gene encodes CDR1 KGHSY and CDR2 FQNENV. The part of the CDR3 DNA that was read is TGTGCCAGCAGCCAATCGGGGTGGGGCGGTCAGCCC. Translation gives CASSQSGWGGQP. The full CDR3 sequence reads CASSQSGWGGQPQHF.

CDR3 DNA, as far as it was read: TGTGCCAGCAGTATAACAGAGGGGTCTGGT. Translated, it gives CASSITEGSG. The entire CDR3 reads CASSITEGSGQYF. The chain is built from TRBV6-4 and TRBJ2-4; D is tentatively TRBD1 or TRBD2 (5 bases each). The CDR3 end is not reached by the read, which stops 3 residues before it; the germline J gene fills it in. CDR1 is MRHNA and CDR2 is SNTAGT in the germline V gene. CDR3 size: 13 residues.

With regard to this clone: The missing CDR3 end, 3 residues past where the read stops, is filled in from the germline J gene. This chain joins TRBV10-3 and TRBJ2-1, with 7 bases that match TRBD2. With 6 bases clipped from V and 8 bases from J, the junction kept 10 bases outside the gene matches. From germline, CDR1 is ENHRY and CDR2 SYGVKD. This CDR3 is built from 14 residues. CDR3 DNA (partial): TGTGCCATCAGCTGGACTAGTGATAGGGATGAG. Its translation is CAISWTSDRDE. The CDR3 as a whole reads CAISWTSDRDEQFF.

This chain's CDR3 is CASSLFDSANTGELFF. The DNA read from the CDR3 is TGTGCCAGCAGTTTGTTTGACAGCGCGAACACCGGGGAG. V is TRBV12-3 or TRBV12-4 and J is TRBJ2-2, with a weak D call TRBD1 (5 bases). The read ends 3 residues before the CDR3 terminus; that terminus is restored from the germline J gene. The CDR3 contains 16 residues. V was cut by 3 bases and J by 0 bases, with 11 bases left in between.

The CDR3 here is CASSFSRNTEAFF. The covered CDR3 bases are TGTGCCAGCAGCTTCTCGCGGAACACTGAA. The V and J genes are TRBV7-3 and TRBJ1-1, with D uncertain. The read halts 3 residues ahead of the CDR3 end, with the missing end drawn from the germline J gene. The CDR3 loop spans 13 amino acids. Looked up from germline, CDR1 is SGHTA and CDR2 is FQGTGA. The V and J ends lost 3 bases and 1 base respectively, with 6 bases between them.

A remark on this clone: The read terminates 3 residues before the CDR3 end, so the remaining end is supplied by the germline J gene. V gene TRBV20-1 combines with J gene TRBJ2-3; TRBD1 agrees at 10 bases. Germline assignment: CDR1 DFQATT and CDR2 SNEGSKA (reference sequence). V dropped 6 bases and J dropped 5; count of bases not matched to a gene: 5. The CDR3 loop spans 13 amino acids. CDR3 bases read: TGCAGTGCAACCGGGACAGGGGTAGATACG. Its translation is CSATGTGVDT. In full, the CDR3 reads CSATGTGVDTQYF.

As regards this clone: With the read ending 3 residues before the CDR3 end, the germline J gene is used to fill in that end. The chain combines TRBV12-3 or TRBV12-4 with TRBJ1-3; D is possibly TRBD1 (6 bases). With 3 bases removed from V and 4 bases from J, the gap between germline ends came to 10 bases. The CDR3 is 14 residues long. CDR3 region: CASSFSGDGNTIYF. The CDR3 DNA, read in part, is TGTGCCAGCAGTTTCTCAGGGGACGGAAACACC.

A remark on this clone: The read terminates 3 residues ahead of where the CDR3 ends, so the germline J gene completes it. The chain has TRBV24-1 and TRBJ2-5; weak D call: TRBD1 (6 bases). The CDR3 consists of 14 residues. Per the germline V gene, CDR1 is KGHDR and CDR2 is SFDVKD. Trimming took off 3 bases at V and 2 bases at J, with 9 bases between the two ends. CDR3 bases read: TGTGCCACCAGTGATCCAGGGGTACAAGAGACC. Its translation is CATSDPGVQET. The complete CDR3 sequence is CATSDPGVQETQYF.

Concerning this clone: The CDR3 end is not reached by the read, which stops 3 residues before it; the germline J gene fills it in. This chain uses TRBV5-6 with TRBJ2-1; 8 nucleotides align to TRBD2. The germline V gene encodes CDR1 SGHDT and CDR2 YYEEEE. Losses at the gene ends were 0 bases for V and 8 bases for J; bases not matched to a gene: 7. There are 15 residues in the CDR3. The DNA read from the CDR3 is TGTGCCAGCAGCTTGGGACGGGGGGGAATCTATGAG. As protein: CASSLGRGGIYE. In full, the CDR3 reads CASSLGRGGIYEQFF.

A remark on this clone: The CDR3 is cut off 3 residues early in the read; its end comes from the germline J gene. V and J are TRBV5-4 and TRBJ1-4; TRBD1 matches 10 bases. The CDR3 covers 15 residues. CDR1 SGHNT and CDR2 YYREEE come from the germline V gene (reference sequence). The CDR3 DNA, read in part, is TGTGCCAGCAGCTTGCCAGGGACAGGGGTTTCACCA. Residues: CASSLPGTGVSP. The full CDR3 protein reads CASSLPGTGVSPLFF.

Worth noting for this clone: The read stops 3 residues short of the end of the CDR3; the missing end is completed from the germline J gene. This chain connects TRBV7-8 to TRBJ2-5; TRBD2 agrees at 11 bases. The CDR3 sequence is 17 residues long. Losses at the gene ends were 5 bases for V and 5 bases for J; bases not matched to a gene: 13. Germline lookup yields CDR1 SGHVS and CDR2 FQNEAQ. The sequenced part of the CDR3 DNA is TGTGCCAGCAGCCGTAGACTAGCGGGGCCGACGGGGGAGACC. It encodes CASSRRLAGPTGET. Given in full, the CDR3 is CASSRRLAGPTGETQYF.

With regard to this clone: The CDR3 is cut off 3 residues early in the read; its end comes from the germline J gene. V and J are TRBV11-2 and TRBJ1-1; no reliable D call. V dropped 2 bases and J dropped 1 base, with 8 bases sitting between them. CDR3 length: 14 residues. Germline V CDR1 and CDR2: SGHAT, FQNNGV. The CDR3 sequence: CASSLSRGNTEAFF. The sequenced part of the CDR3 DNA is TGTGCCAGCAGCTTAAGCCGGGGGAACACTGAA.

For this clone: The observed sequence ends 3 residues before the CDR3 terminus, with the missing tail filled in from the germline J gene. The chain uses TRBV10-2 and TRBJ1-4; unclear D gene. CDR3 length equals 14 residues. V was cut by 3 bases and J by 8 bases, with 13 bases left in between. Germline values: CDR1 WSHSY, CDR2 SAAADI. This chain's CDR3 is CASSDGQAGEKLFF. The sequenced part of the CDR3 DNA is TGCGCCAGCAGTGATGGGCAGGCCGGAGAAAAA.

With regard to this clone: The CDR3 is cut off 3 residues early in the read; its end comes from the germline J gene. The J gene is TRBJ2-4, the V gene TRBV5-1, with 11 positions matching TRBD1. This CDR3 contains 13 residues. Germline V CDR1 and CDR2: SGHRS, YFSETQ. Incomplete CDR3 DNA: TGCGCCAGCAGCGAGGGACAGGGGGTTGGT. Amino acid sequence: CASSEGQGVG. The CDR3, in full, reads CASSEGQGVGQYF.

Comments on this clone: The read terminates 3 residues before the CDR3 end, so the remaining end is supplied by the germline J gene. The same CDR3 arises from other DNA sequences in this sample as well. The chain combines TRBV6-8 with TRBJ1-3, with D perhaps TRBD1 (5 bases). V was pared by 8 bases and J by 8 bases, with 13 bases between. The CDR3 consists of 12 residues. Looked up from germline, CDR1 is MNHGY and CDR2 is SAAAGT. CDR3 loop: CASSGPGDTIYF. The DNA read from the CDR3 is TGTGCCAGCTCAGGGCCCGGCGACACC.

Comments on this clone: With the read ending 3 residues before the CDR3 end, the germline J gene is used to fill in that end. The chain has TRBV7-9 and TRBJ2-4; 9 bases agree with TRBD1. The CDR3 loop spans 14 amino acids. Per the germline V gene, CDR1 is SEHNR and CDR2 is FQNEAQ (reference sequence). This CDR3 is CASSASGTGRGQYF. CDR3 DNA, as far as it was read: TGTGCCAGCAGCGCCTCCGGGACAGGGCGCGGT.